This is a list of T cell receptor beta chains from one sample in a study of technical replicates of blood from a handful of donors. The repertoire was sequenced with immunoSEQ multiplex PCR; TCRdb's copy has only in-frame clones and lacks some. The sample has approximately 69,000 clones; around 97% are singletons. Source material: T cells isolated from PBMCs. These receptors all come from a human donor in good health. Both conserved end residues are part of each CDR3. D genes are given only for firm matches. Clone size, where shown, is once, few, many, or a class for clones that have expanded.

clone_size d_call j_call v_call cdr3_aa cdr3_nt
once TRBD1 TRBJ1-6 TRBV7-8 CASSQGDRERWNSPLHF TGTGCCAGCAGCCAGGGGGACAGGGAACGTTGGAATTCACCCCTCCACTTT
. . TRBJ2-4 TRBV6-6 CAIGQAKNIQYF TGTGCCATCGGACAAGCCAAAAACATTCAGTACTTC
. . TRBJ1-2 TRBV7-8 CASDEGQGLGGYTF TGTGCCAGCGACGAGGGGCAGGGGTTGGGTGGCTACACCTTC
once TRBD1 TRBJ1-1 TRBV5-1 CASSLSTAPGQGYTEAFF TGCGCCAGCAGCTTGAGCACGGCCCCGGGACAGGGTTACACTGAAGCTTTCTTT
. TRBD2 TRBJ2-1 TRBV30 CAWSVGLAGDNEQFF TGTGCCTGGAGTGTAGGACTAGCGGGGGACAATGAGCAGTTCTTC
. . TRBJ2-7 TRBV11-2 CASSSPQDSLYEQYF TGTGCCAGCAGCTCCCCCCAGGACAGCCTCTACGAGCAGTACTTC
. TRBD2 TRBJ2-7 TRBV6-5 CASSRTSGPYEQYF TGTGCCAGCAGTCGGACTAGCGGACCCTACGAGCAGTACTTC
. TRBD2 TRBJ2-2 TRBV4-1 CASSQSGGLNTGELFF TGCGCCAGCAGCCAGAGCGGGGGACTCAACACCGGGGAGCTGTTTTTT
. . TRBJ2-7 TRBV28 CASSFQNYEQYF TGTGCCAGCAGTTTCCAAAACTACGAGCAGTACTTC
. TRBD2 TRBJ2-7 TRBV10-1 CARTRLAGSTEQYF TGCGCCAGAACCCGACTAGCGGGGTCGACCGAGCAGTACTTC
. . TRBJ2-2 TRBV5-1 CASSSGPLGGNTGELFF TGCGCCAGCAGCTCGGGCCCCCTAGGGGGGAACACCGGGGAGCTGTTTTTT
. . TRBJ2-6 TRBV11-3 CASSFRGSGANVLTF TGTGCCAGCAGCTTCCGGGGATCCGGGGCCAACGTCCTGACTTTC
. . TRBJ2-2 TRBV11-2 CASSLLLANTGELFF TGTGCCAGCAGCTTATTGTTAGCGAACACCGGGGAGCTGTTTTTT
. . TRBJ2-3 TRBV7-3 CASSFGGLTSYTQYF TGTGCCAGCAGCTTCGGGGGACTCACGTCGTATACGCAGTATTTT
. . TRBJ2-1 TRBV9 CASSAVGGTAYNEQFF TGTGCCAGCAGCGCTGTCGGCGGGACAGCCTACAATGAGCAGTTCTTC